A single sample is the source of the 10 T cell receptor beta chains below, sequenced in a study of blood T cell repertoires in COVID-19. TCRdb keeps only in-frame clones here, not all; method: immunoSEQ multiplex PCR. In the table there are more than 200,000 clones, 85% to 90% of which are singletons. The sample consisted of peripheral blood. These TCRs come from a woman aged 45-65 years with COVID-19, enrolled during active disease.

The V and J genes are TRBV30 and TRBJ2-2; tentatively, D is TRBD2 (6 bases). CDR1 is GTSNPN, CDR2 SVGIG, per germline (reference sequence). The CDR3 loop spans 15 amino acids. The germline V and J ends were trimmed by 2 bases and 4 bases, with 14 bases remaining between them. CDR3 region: CAWSRTRGGTGELFF. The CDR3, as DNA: TGTGCCTGGAGTCGTACGCGGGGCGGCACCGGGGAGCTGTTTTTT.

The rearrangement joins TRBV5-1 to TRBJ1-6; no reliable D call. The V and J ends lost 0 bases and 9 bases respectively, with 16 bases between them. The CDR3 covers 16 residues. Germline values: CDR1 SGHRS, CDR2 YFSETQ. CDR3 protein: CASSLDPAGIGSPLHF. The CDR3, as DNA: TGCGCCAGCAGCTTGGACCCTGCGGGTATTGGTTCACCCCTCCACTTT.

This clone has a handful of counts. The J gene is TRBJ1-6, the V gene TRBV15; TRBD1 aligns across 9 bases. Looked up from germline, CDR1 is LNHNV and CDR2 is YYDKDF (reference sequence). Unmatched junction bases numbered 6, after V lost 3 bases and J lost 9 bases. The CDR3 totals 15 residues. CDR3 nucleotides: TGTGCCACCAGCAGGGGGGACAGGGACATTTCACCCCTCCACTTT. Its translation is CATSRGDRDISPLHF.

CDR3 DNA: TGTGCCAGCAGCCCGGGACAGGGGGCGTTGCTCGCCAACGTCCTGACTTTC. This codes for CASSPGQGALLANVLTF. The V and J genes are TRBV9 and TRBJ2-6, with TRBD1 matching 12 bases. The germline CDR1 and CDR2 sequences are SGDLS and YYNGEE. The V and J ends lost 4 bases and 7 bases, in that order; junction bases with no gene match: 9. The CDR3 has 17 residues.

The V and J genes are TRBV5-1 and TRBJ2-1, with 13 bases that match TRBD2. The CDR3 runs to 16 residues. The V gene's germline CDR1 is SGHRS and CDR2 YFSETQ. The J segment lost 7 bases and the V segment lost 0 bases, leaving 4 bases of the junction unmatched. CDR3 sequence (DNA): TGCGCCAGCAGCTTGGGGGGACTAGCGGGGTTGAATGAGCAGTTCTTC. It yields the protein CASSLGGLAGLNEQFF.

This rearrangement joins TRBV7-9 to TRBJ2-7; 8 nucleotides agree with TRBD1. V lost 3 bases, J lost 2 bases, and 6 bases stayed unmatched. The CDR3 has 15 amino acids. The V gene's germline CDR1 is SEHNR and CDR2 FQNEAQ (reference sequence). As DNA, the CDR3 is TGTGCCAGCAGCTTGGGACAGGATCACCCCTACGAGCAGTACTTC. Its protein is CASSLGQDHPYEQYF.

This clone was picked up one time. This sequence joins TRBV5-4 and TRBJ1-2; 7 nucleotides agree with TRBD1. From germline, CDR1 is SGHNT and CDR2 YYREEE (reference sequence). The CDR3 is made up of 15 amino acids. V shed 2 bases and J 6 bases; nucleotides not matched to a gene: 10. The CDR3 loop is CASSLTDREADGYTF. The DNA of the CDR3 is TGTGCCAGCAGCTTAACTGACAGGGAGGCGGATGGCTACACCTTC.

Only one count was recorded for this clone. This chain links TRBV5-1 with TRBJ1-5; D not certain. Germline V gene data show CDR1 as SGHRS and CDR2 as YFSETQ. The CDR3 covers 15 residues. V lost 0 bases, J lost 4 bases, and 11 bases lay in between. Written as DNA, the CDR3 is TGCGCCAGCAGCTTGGGACTTCCGGGTAATCAGCCCCAGCATTTT. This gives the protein CASSLGLPGNQPQHF.

CDR3: CASRQGWSTEAFF. CDR3 nucleotides: TGTGCCAGCAGGCAGGGATGGAGCACTGAAGCTTTCTTT. The V gene is TRBV27, the J gene TRBJ1-1; perhaps TRBD1 as D (5 bases). Germline V gene data show CDR1 as MNHEY and CDR2 as SMNVEV (reference sequence). The CDR3 totals 13 residues. V lost 6 bases, J lost 4 bases, and 12 bases lay in between.

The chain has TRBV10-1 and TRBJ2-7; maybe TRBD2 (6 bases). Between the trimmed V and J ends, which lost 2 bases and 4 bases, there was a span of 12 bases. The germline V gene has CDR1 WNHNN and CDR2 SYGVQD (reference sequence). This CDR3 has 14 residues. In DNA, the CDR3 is TGCGCCAGCAGTGAGCTGGGGAGGAGATACGAGCAGTACGTC. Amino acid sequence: CASSELGRRYEQYV.